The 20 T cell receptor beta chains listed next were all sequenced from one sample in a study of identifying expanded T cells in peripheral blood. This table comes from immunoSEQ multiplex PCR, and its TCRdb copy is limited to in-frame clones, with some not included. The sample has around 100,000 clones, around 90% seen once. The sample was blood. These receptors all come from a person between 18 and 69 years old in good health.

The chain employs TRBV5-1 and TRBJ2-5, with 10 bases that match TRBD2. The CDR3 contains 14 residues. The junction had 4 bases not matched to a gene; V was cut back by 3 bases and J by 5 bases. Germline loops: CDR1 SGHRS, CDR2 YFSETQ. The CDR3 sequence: CASSYTAGGETQYF. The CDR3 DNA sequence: TGCGCCAGCAGCTATACAGCGGGGGGGGAGACCCAGTACTTC. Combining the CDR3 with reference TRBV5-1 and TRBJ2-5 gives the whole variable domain KAGVTQTPRYLIKTRGQQVTLSCSPISGHRSVSWYQQTPGQGLQFLFEYFSETQRNKGNFPGRFSGRQFSNSRSEMNVSTLELGDSALYLCASSYTAGGETQYFGPGTRLLVL.

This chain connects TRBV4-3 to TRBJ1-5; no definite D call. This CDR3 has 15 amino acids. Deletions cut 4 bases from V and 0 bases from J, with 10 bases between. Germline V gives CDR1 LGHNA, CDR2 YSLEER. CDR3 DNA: TGCGCCAGCAGCCTACAGATAAATAGCAATCAGCCCCAGCATTTT. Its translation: CASSLQINSNQPQHF.

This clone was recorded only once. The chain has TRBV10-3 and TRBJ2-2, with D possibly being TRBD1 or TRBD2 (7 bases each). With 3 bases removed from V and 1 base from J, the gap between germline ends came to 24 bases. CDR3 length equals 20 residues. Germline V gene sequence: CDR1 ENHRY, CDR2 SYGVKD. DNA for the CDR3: TGTGCCATCAGTGACCCGACAGGGACTATGCTAAAGGAGAACACCGGGGAGCTGTTTTTT. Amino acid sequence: CAISDPTGTMLKENTGELFF.

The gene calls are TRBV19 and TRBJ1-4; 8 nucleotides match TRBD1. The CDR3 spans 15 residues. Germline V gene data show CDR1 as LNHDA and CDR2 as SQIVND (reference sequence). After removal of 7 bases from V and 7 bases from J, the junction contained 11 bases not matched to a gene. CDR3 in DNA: TGTGCCAGTACCTTCCGTACAGGGGGACTTGAAAAACTGTTTTTT. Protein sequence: CASTFRTGGLEKLFF.

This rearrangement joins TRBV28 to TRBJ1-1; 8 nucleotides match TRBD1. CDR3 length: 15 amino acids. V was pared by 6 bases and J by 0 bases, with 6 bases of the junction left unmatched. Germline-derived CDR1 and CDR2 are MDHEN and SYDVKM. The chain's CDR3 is CASSSTGGVNTEAFF. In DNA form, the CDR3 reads TGTGCCAGCAGCTCCACAGGGGGTGTGAACACTGAAGCTTTCTTT.

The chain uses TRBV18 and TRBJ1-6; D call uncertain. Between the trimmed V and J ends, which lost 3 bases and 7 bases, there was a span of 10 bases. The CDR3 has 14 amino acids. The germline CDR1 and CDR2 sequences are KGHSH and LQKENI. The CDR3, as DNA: TGTGCCAGCTCACCGGACGGAAGGAATTCACCCCTCCACTTT. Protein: CASSPDGRNSPLHF.

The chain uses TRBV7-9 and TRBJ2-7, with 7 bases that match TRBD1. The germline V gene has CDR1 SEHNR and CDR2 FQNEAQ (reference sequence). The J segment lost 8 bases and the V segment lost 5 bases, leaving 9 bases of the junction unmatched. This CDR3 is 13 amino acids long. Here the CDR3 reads CASSPKDRRKQYF. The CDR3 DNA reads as TGTGCCAGCAGCCCAAAGGACAGGCGGAAGCAGTACTTC.

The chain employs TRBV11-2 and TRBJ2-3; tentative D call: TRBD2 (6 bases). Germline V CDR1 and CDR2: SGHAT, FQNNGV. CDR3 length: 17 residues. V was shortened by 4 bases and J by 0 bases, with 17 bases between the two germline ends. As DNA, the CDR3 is TGTGCCAGCAGCTCATACGGAGGACTAACTAGCACAGATACGCAGTATTTT. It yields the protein CASSSYGGLTSTDTQYF.

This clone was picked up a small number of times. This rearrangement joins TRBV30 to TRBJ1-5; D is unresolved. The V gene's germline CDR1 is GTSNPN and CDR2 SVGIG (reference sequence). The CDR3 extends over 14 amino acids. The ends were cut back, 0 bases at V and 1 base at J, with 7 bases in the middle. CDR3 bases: TGTGCCTGGAGTGTTGGGCAGAGCAATCAGCCCCAGCATTTT. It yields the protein CAWSVGQSNQPQHF. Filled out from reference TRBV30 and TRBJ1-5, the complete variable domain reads SQTIHQWPATLVQPVGSPLSLECTVEGTSNPNLYWYRQAAGRGLQLLFYSVGIGQISSEVPQNLSASRPQDRQFILSSKKLLLSDSGFYLCAWSVGQSNQPQHFGDGTRLSIL.

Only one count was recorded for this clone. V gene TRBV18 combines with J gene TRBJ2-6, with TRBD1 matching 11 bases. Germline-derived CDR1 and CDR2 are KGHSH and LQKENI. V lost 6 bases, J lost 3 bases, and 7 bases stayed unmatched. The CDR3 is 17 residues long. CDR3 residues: CASSPGQGASGANVLTF. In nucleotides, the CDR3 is TGTGCCAGCTCTCCCGGACAGGGGGCAAGTGGGGCCAACGTCCTGACTTTC.

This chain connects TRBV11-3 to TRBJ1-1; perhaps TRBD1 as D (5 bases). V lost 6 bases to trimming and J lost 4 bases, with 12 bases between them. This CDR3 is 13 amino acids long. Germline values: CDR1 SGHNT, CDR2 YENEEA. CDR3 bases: TGTGCCAGCAGTGCCGGGGGGACCACTGAAGCTTTCTTT. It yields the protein CASSAGGTTEAFF.

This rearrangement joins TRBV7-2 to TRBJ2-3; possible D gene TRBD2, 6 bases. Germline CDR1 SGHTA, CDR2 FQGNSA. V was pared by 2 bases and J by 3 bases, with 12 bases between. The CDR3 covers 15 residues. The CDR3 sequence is CASSLLGGVTDTQYF. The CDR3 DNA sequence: TGTGCCAGCAGCTTATTGGGCGGGGTGACAGATACGCAGTATTTT. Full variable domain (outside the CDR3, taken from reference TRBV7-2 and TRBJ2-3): GAGVSQSPSNKVTEKGKDVELRCDPISGHTALYWYRQSLGQGLEFLIYFQGNSAPDKSGLPSDRFSAERTGGSVSTLTIQRTQQEDSAVYLCASSLLGGVTDTQYFGPGTRLTVL.

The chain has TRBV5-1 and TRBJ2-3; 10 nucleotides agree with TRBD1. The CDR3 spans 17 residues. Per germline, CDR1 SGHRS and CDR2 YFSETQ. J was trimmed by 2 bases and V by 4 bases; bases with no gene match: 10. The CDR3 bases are TGCGCCAGCAGCCCCATATGGACAGGGGGTCACACAGATACGCAGTATTTT. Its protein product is CASSPIWTGGHTDTQYF.

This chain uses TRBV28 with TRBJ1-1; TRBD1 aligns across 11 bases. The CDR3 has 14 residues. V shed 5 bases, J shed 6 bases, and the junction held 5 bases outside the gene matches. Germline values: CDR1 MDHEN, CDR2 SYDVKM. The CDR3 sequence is CASSPGDRGSEAFF. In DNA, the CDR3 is TGTGCCAGCAGTCCCGGGGACAGGGGGTCTGAAGCTTTCTTT.

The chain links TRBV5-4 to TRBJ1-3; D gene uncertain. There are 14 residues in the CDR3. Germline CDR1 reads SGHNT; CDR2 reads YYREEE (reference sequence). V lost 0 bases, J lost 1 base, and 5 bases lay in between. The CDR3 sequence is CASSLGGSGNTIYF. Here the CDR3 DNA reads TGTGCCAGCAGCTTGGGGGGTTCTGGAAACACCATATATTTT.

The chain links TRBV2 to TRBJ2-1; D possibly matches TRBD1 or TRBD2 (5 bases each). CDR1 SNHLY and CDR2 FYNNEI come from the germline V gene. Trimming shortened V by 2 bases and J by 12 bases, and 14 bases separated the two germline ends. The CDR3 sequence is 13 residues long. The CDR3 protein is CASSEYEGLSQFF. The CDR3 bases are TGTGCCAGCAGTGAATATGAGGGGCTCTCGCAGTTCTTC.

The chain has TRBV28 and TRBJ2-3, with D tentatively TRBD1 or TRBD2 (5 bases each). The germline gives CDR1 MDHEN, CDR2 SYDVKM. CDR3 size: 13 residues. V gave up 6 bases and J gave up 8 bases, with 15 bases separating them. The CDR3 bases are TGTGCCAGCAGCCCCGTGGGGGATCTTACGCAGTATTTT. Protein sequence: CASSPVGDLTQYF.

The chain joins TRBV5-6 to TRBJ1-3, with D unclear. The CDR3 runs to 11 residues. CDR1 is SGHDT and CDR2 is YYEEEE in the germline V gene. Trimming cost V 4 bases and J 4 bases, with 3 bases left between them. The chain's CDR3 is CASSRGNTIYF. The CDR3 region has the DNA TGTGCCAGCAGCCGGGGAAACACCATATATTTT.

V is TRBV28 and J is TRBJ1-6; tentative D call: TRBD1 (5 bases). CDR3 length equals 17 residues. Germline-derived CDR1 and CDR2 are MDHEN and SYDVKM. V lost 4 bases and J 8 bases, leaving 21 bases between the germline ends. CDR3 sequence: CASSSSGRDPVDSPLHF. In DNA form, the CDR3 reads TGTGCCAGCAGTTCTTCAGGTCGGGACCCCGTCGATTCACCCCTCCACTTT.

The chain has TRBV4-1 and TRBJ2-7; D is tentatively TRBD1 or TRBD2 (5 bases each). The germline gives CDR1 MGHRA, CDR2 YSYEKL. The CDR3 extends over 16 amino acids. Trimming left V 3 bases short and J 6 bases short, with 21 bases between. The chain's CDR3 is CASSHAGTAASLEQYF. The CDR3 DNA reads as TGCGCCAGCAGCCATGCTGGGACGGCCGCCTCACTCGAGCAGTACTTC.